Following are 24 T cell receptor beta chains from one sample sequenced in a study of metastatic and nonmetastatic thyroid tumors. TCRdb re-called the PCR reads via MiXCR. The table lists fewer than 40,000 clones, over 20% of them singletons. All patients were treatment-naive before thyroid surgery. The sequencing sample was made of tumor tissue. The receptor set was obtained from a male donor with papillary thyroid cancer or a benign thyroid nodule (not recorded which). Some clones in this sample may be carry-over from other donors' samples.

This clone was counted between two and nine times. This sequence joins TRBV6-2 or TRBV6-3 and TRBJ1-1, with D uncertain. The CDR3 extends over 12 amino acids. Germline loops: CDR1 MNHEY, CDR2 SVGEGT. V was shortened by 2 bases and J by 6 bases, with 7 bases between the two germline ends. CDR3 in amino acids: CASSYKRAEAFF. The DNA of the CDR3 is TGTGCCAGCAGTTACAAGCGGGCTGAAGCTTTCTTT.

As regards this clone: One junction end disagrees with the germline gene, perhaps due to a read error. This rearrangement joins TRBV2 to TRBJ2-7; a possible D gene is TRBD2 (5 bases). CDR1 and CDR2 from the germline V gene are SNHLY and FYNNEI. The length of the CDR3 is 14 residues. The CDR3 bases are TGTGCTAGCAGGCACCTGGACTTGCATTACGAGCAGTACTTC. Encoded protein: CASRHLDLHYEQYF. Based on the CDR3 plus reference TRBV2 and TRBJ2-7, the full variable domain is EPEVTQTPSHQVTQMGQEVILRCVPISNHLYFYWYRQILGQKVEFLVSFYNNEISEKSEIFDDQFSVERPDGSNFTLKIRSTKLEDSAMYFCASRHLDLHYEQYFGPGTRLTVT.

This clone was recorded at least ten times. The rearrangement joins TRBV6-1 to TRBJ1-4, with D possibly TRBD1 on 5 matching bases. This CDR3 is 14 amino acids long. Germline V gene sequence: CDR1 MNHNS, CDR2 SASEGT. Trimming stripped 5 bases from V and 0 bases from J, with 7 bases between. The CDR3: CASSPGSTNEKLFF. The CDR3 bases are TGTGCCAGCAGTCCAGGGTCAACTAATGAAAAACTGTTTTTT.

This sequence joins TRBV12-3 or TRBV12-4 and TRBJ2-7; either TRBD1 or TRBD2 may fit D (5 bases each). This CDR3 is 18 amino acids long. V dropped 6 bases and J dropped 2 bases, with 26 bases sitting between them. As DNA, the CDR3 is TGTGCCAGCAGCCCGCCGGGGAAACACAGGAGACCTACCTACGAGCAGTACTTC. This codes for CASSPPGKHRRPTYEQYF.

Many counts were recorded for this clone. The conserved phenylalanine or tryptophan normally closing the CDR3 is absent here, so this likely arose from a read error. The rearrangement joins TRBV6-2 or TRBV6-3 to TRBJ2-7; 10 nucleotides match TRBD2. There are 15 residues in the CDR3. Germline V gives CDR1 MNHEY, CDR2 SVGEGT. The CDR3 loop reads CACRKAGGIPYEQYL. In nucleotides, the CDR3 is TGTGCCTGCAGAAAAGCGGGAGGGATTCCCTACGAGCAGTACCTC.

The V and J genes are TRBV6-1 and TRBJ1-1; D is undetermined. V was clipped by 7 bases and J by 2 bases, with 14 bases between them. In germline, CDR1 is MNHNS, CDR2 SASEGT. The CDR3 length is 14 residues. The CDR3 DNA reads TGTGCCAGCATTGGCCTTGAAATTAACACTGAAGCTTTCTTT. The encoded protein is CASIGLEINTEAFF.

The V gene is TRBV30, the J gene TRBJ1-1; 7 bases fit TRBD1. V lost 4 bases and J lost 0; bases outside the gene matches: 2. The CDR3 length is 13 residues. Germline-derived CDR1 and CDR2 are GTSNPN and SVGIG (reference sequence). The DNA for the CDR3 is TGTGCCTGGACTGGACAGGTGAACACTGAAGCTTTCTTT. Its protein product is CAWTGQVNTEAFF.

This clone was detected many times. The CDR3 DNA sequence: TGTGCCAGCAGCTTAGAACTCAGGGGAGGAGAGACCCAGTACTTC. Its translation is CASSLELRGGETQYF. This chain links TRBV7-2 with TRBJ2-5; tentatively, D is TRBD1 or TRBD2 (6 bases each). The CDR3 runs 15 residues. Per the germline V gene, CDR1 is SGHTA and CDR2 is FQGNSA. The germline V and J ends were trimmed by 1 base and 4 bases, with 13 bases remaining between them.

This clone has more than one count but fewer than ten. This chain links TRBV11-2 with TRBJ2-7, with TRBD1 as a possible D gene (5 bases). CDR1 is SGHAT, CDR2 FQNNGV, per germline. The V end lost 6 bases, the J end lost 0 bases, and 9 bases lay between the germline ends. This CDR3 contains 13 residues. CDR3 amino acids: CASRQESSYEQYF. CDR3 DNA sequence: TGTGCCAGCAGACAGGAGAGCTCCTACGAGCAGTACTTC.

This chain joins TRBV6-6 and TRBJ1-5; no clear D gene. Per germline, CDR1 MNHNY and CDR2 SVGAGI (reference sequence). The ends were cut back, 2 bases at V and 6 bases at J, with 11 bases in the middle. This CDR3 is built from 14 residues. CDR3 region: CASSYTFLRQPQHF. The CDR3 nucleotides are TGTGCCAGCAGTTACACGTTTTTGCGTCAGCCCCAGCATTTT.

About this clone itself: Its ends do not fully match the called genes, so a read error is possible. This rearrangement joins TRBV27 to TRBJ1-2; TRBD1 aligns across 7 bases. The length of the CDR3 is 13 residues. The V gene's germline CDR1 is MNHEY and CDR2 SMNVEV (reference sequence). CDR3 sequence: CASGDSPAGGHTF. The CDR3 bases are TGTGCCAGCGGGGACAGCCCCGCTGGTGGCCACACCTTC.

Many counts were recorded for this clone. The chain carries TRBV5-4 and TRBJ2-3; 16 bases are shared with TRBD2. With 3 bases clipped from V and 3 bases from J, the junction kept 7 bases outside the gene matches. Germline lookup yields CDR1 SGHNT and CDR2 YYREEE (reference sequence). The CDR3 sequence is 18 residues long. In DNA, the CDR3 is TGTGCCAGCAGCTCGGGGACTAGCGGGAGGGCGTTTACAGATACGCAGTATTTT. This codes for CASSSGTSGRAFTDTQYF.

This clone was detected many times. This rearrangement joins TRBV4-2 to TRBJ2-2; 12 bases align to TRBD2. V gave up 4 bases and J gave up 3 bases; unmatched junction bases: 12. Germline loops: CDR1 LGHNA, CDR2 YNFKEQ. This CDR3 is built from 19 residues. CDR3 bases: TGTGCCAGCAGCCGGGGGGGACTAGCGGGCGGAAGTTACACCGGGGAGCTGTTTTTT. Amino acids: CASSRGGLAGGSYTGELFF.

To note about this clone: A much bigger clone sits one base away, suggesting this may be a read error. Distinct nucleotide sequences in the sample also encode this CDR3. The chain has TRBV9 and TRBJ2-3, with a weak D call TRBD1 (5 bases). The CDR3 loop spans 14 amino acids. CDR1 and CDR2 (germline): SGDLS, YYNGEE. V lost 4 bases and J lost 0, with 9 bases in between. The CDR3 bases are TGTGCCAGCAGCCGTACAGGTAGCACAGATACGCAGTATTTT. Protein: CASSRTGSTDTQYF.

This clone was found once. V and J are TRBV7-8 and TRBJ2-1, with D hard to call. Trimming took off 4 bases at V and 9 bases at J, with 13 bases between the two ends. The CDR3 covers 13 residues. Looked up from germline, CDR1 is SGHVS and CDR2 is FQNEAQ. DNA for the CDR3: TGTGCCAGCAGCTCGAGACATGGTGGTGAGCAGTTCTTC. Translation: CASSSRHGGEQFF.

This clone was observed a handful of times. The chain couples TRBV7-8 to TRBJ1-2, with 8 positions matching TRBD1. CDR1 is SGHVS, CDR2 FQNEAQ, per germline. Losses at the gene ends were 0 bases for V and 6 bases for J; bases not matched to a gene: 12. CDR3 length: 17 residues. CDR3 nucleotide sequence: TGTGCCAGCAGCTTAGCGAGGTCGCACAGGGGGAGCAATGGCTACACCTTC. Its protein product is CASSLARSHRGSNGYTF.

This clone was seen ten or more times. V usage is TRBV28 and J usage is TRBJ1-5; D is possibly TRBD1 (6 bases). CDR1 is MDHEN and CDR2 is SYDVKM in the germline V gene. The ends were cut back, 7 bases at V and 4 bases at J, with 11 bases in the middle. The CDR3 sequence is 13 residues long. The CDR3 spells CASTGDINQPQHF. In DNA, the CDR3 is TGTGCCAGCACAGGGGACATAAATCAGCCCCAGCATTTT.

This clone was seen only a few times. This chain links TRBV20-1 with TRBJ1-5; D perhaps matches TRBD1 (5 bases). CDR1 DFQATT and CDR2 SNEGSKA come from the germline V gene (reference sequence). V was clipped by 0 bases and J by 2 bases, with 8 bases between them. The CDR3 loop spans 14 amino acids. The CDR3 region is CSARDGAGNQPQHF. Written as DNA, the CDR3 is TGCAGTGCTAGAGATGGGGCCGGCAATCAGCCCCAGCATTTT.

The table lists this clone with many counts. CDR3 in DNA: TGCGCCAGCAGCCCCAGGGGACCTGCAACTAATGAAAAACTGTTTTTT. It translates to CASSPRGPATNEKLFF. This chain links TRBV5-1 with TRBJ1-4; tentative D call: TRBD1 (6 bases). CDR1 is SGHRS, CDR2 YFSETQ, per germline. This CDR3 has 16 amino acids. Trimming took off 4 bases at V and 0 bases at J, with 13 bases between the two ends.

Comments on this clone: This may stem from a read error, because a much larger clone lies one nucleotide away. The same CDR3 arises from other DNA sequences in this sample as well. CDR3 loop: CSALRPTGGNEQFF. The CDR3, as DNA: TGCAGCGCTCTACGCCCGACAGGGGGAAATGAGCAGTTCTTC. This rearrangement joins TRBV29-1 to TRBJ2-1, with TRBD1 identical over 9 bases. Trimming took 7 bases from V and 7 from J; bases not matched to a gene: 11. Germline V CDR1 and CDR2: SQVTM, ANQGSEA. The CDR3 is 14 residues long.

Many counts were recorded for this clone. The J gene is TRBJ2-3, the V gene TRBV7-2, with TRBD2 matching 8 bases. From germline, CDR1 is SGHTA and CDR2 FQGNSA. The ends lost 4 bases at V and 10 bases at J; junction bases unmatched: 7. CDR3 length: 13 residues. CDR3 coding DNA: TGTGCCAGCAGCTATGTGGGACTAGGAGCGCAGTATTTT. Protein sequence: CASSYVGLGAQYF.

About this clone: A junction end diverges from the germline sequence, so it may reflect a read error. The rearrangement links TRBV2 to TRBJ2-1, with TRBD2 identical over 9 bases. CDR1 and CDR2 from the germline V gene are SNHLY and FYNNEI. The CDR3 is made up of 16 amino acids. The DNA for the CDR3 is TGTGCCAGCAGAGGAATCTTGACTAGCGGTTACAGTGAGCAGTTCTTC. This translates into CASRGILTSGYSEQFF.

This clone is deemed medium-sized. V is TRBV20-1 and J is TRBJ2-7; tentative D call: TRBD2 (6 bases). The CDR3 loop spans 14 amino acids. Per the germline V gene, CDR1 is DFQATT and CDR2 is SNEGSKA (reference sequence). V gave up 6 bases and J gave up 3 bases, with 18 bases separating them. CDR3 bases: TGCAGTGCGGGAGAGGGAGCGGGTGTCTACGAGCAGTACTTC. Residues: CSAGEGAGVYEQYF.

This clone was found many times. The chain combines TRBV4-1 with TRBJ2-5, with TRBD2 matching 8 bases. This CDR3 spans 16 amino acids. Germline V gene sequence: CDR1 MGHRA, CDR2 YSYEKL. The trim removed 0 bases at V and 4 bases at J, leaving 7 bases unmatched. The CDR3 bases are TGCGCCAGCAGCCAAGAGACTAGGCTAGCGGGAGAGACCCAGTACTTC. It codes for CASSQETRLAGETQYF.